Sequencing of this T cell receptor beta chain was carried out in a study of blood T cells in healthy people across ages. V lost 7 bases to trimming and J lost 8 bases, with 17 bases between them. Germline CDR1 and CDR2: SGHTA and FQGNSA. CDR3 length equals 13 residues. The authors ran a second PCR of 7 to 11 cycles using a sample-barcoded 5' primer and a J-beta primer mix. Each of the cDNA molecules was tagged by a template-switch adaptor with 12 random nucleotides. TCRdb re-analysed the 5' RACE reads in MiXCR, keeping a single row per CDR3 protein. The repertoire holds approximately 1,700,000 distinct CDR3 sequences, with about two fifths as singletons.

The sample was blood. The rearrangement uses TRBV7-2 and TRBJ1-2; TRBD1 might be the D (6 bases). The sequence came from a human donor in good health. The CDR3 loop reads CASTPRGAEGYTF. The DNA of the CDR3 is TGTGCCAGCACCCCCAGGGGCGCGGAGGGCTACACCTTC. The full variable domain, rest sourced from reference TRBV7-2 and TRBJ1-2, is GAGVSQSPSNKVTEKGKDVELRCDPISGHTALYWYRQSLGQGLEFLIYFQGNSAPDKSGLPSDRFSAERTGGSVSTLTIQRTQQEDSAVYLCASTPRGAEGYTFGSGTRLTVV.